The present entry profiles one T cell receptor (beta chain) with its context. Its antigen is still unknown. Germline V gives CDR1 MGHRA, CDR2 YSYEKL. V dropped 3 bases and J dropped 5; count of bases not matched to a gene: 5. CDR3 size: 15 residues. These data belong to a study of OX40 agonist ivuxolimab in advanced cancers. Study-wide results and limits: Nonresponders, in some cases, also had low normalized T-cell clonal expansion.

TCRdb's copy holds only in-frame clones and misses some; the assay was immunoSEQ multiplex PCR. The table has around 46,000 clones, 82% seen once. Peripheral blood came from all dose cohorts at three timepoints. The specimen was CD4+ or CD8+ T cells sorted from blood, collected in a trial of the OX40 agonist ivuxolimab. The clonotype was recovered from an adult with an advanced solid tumor such as melanoma, head and neck, liver or kidney cancer. The chain joins TRBV4-1 to TRBJ2-7, with TRBD1 matching over 12 bases. CDR3 loop: CASSHLGQGADEQYF. CDR3 nucleotides: TGCGCCAGCAGCCACTTGGGACAGGGGGCGGACGAGCAGTACTTC.